Below are 10 T cell receptor beta chains sequenced from a single sample in a study of STAT5B mutations in CD4+ large granular lymphocyte leukemia. Measured with immunoSEQ multiplex PCR; TCRdb has only the in-frame clones, and not every one. This table has tens of thousands of clones, 75% to 85% appearing once. The source material was CD4+ T cells from blood buffy coats. The receptors originated from a human donor in good health.

The chain recombines TRBV7-8 with TRBJ2-7; a possible D gene is TRBD2 (6 bases). The V end was cut by 5 bases, the J end by 4 bases, with 18 bases between. This CDR3 is 15 amino acids long. The germline V gene encodes CDR1 SGHVS and CDR2 FQNEAQ. CDR3 nucleotides: TGTGCCAGCAGCCCGGGACTCCAGGTCGGTTACGAGCAGTACTTC. This gives the protein CASSPGLQVGYEQYF.

V usage is TRBV5-4 and J usage is TRBJ2-7; no clear D gene. The CDR3 spans 15 residues. V dropped 3 bases and J dropped 3 bases, with 16 bases sitting between them. Germline-derived CDR1 and CDR2 are SGHNT and YYREEE (reference sequence). CDR3 sequence reads: CASSSYSSLGYEQYF. As DNA, the CDR3 is TGTGCCAGCAGCTCGTACAGCTCCTTGGGCTACGAGCAGTACTTC.

This chain links TRBV25-1 with TRBJ2-1, with D perhaps assigned TRBD1 or TRBD2 (6 bases each). From germline, CDR1 is MGHDK and CDR2 SYGVNS. The CDR3 covers 14 residues. V lost 4 bases, J lost 7 bases, and 14 bases lay in between. In DNA, the CDR3 is TGTGCCAGCAGTGCCGAGGTAGGGGGGAATGAGCAGTTCTTC. As protein: CASSAEVGGNEQFF.

The chain has TRBV19 and TRBJ1-1; D is ambiguous. Germline loops: CDR1 LNHDA, CDR2 SQIVND (reference sequence). This CDR3 contains 13 residues. V was cut by 3 bases and J by 1 base, with 6 bases left in between. The CDR3 DNA follows: TGTGCCAGTAGTATGGTCAGGAACACTGAAGCTTTCTTT. Translated: CASSMVRNTEAFF.

The chain has TRBV11-2 and TRBJ1-6; no clear D. Germline lookup yields CDR1 SGHAT and CDR2 FQNNGV. The CDR3 is 15 residues long. V lost 0 bases and J lost 9, with 12 bases in between. The CDR3 is CASSLDFIGSSPLHF. The CDR3 DNA sequence: TGTGCCAGCAGCTTAGATTTTATTGGGTCTTCACCCCTCCACTTT.

The chain joins TRBV7-2 to TRBJ2-7; maybe TRBD1 (6 bases). CDR3 length equals 16 residues. Trimming removed 1 base from V and 1 base from J, with 14 bases in between. Per germline, CDR1 SGHTA and CDR2 FQGNSA. In DNA form, the CDR3 reads TGTGCCAGCAGCTTAGGTGGGACATCTCCTTCCTACGAGCAGTACTTC. The encoded protein is CASSLGGTSPSYEQYF.

V is TRBV28 and J is TRBJ2-7; the match to TRBD2 covers 8 bases. V was clipped by 4 bases and J by 2 bases; unmatched bases: 10. The CDR3 has 16 amino acids. Germline CDR1 is MDHEN and CDR2 is SYDVKM. CDR3 residues: CASSSLQAGVPYEQYF. CDR3 bases: TGTGCCAGCAGTTCCCTACAAGCGGGGGTCCCCTACGAGCAGTACTTC.

This clone was picked up a small number of times. The CDR3 bases are TGTGCCAGCAGCTTATGGGAGGGAAATGAGCAGTTCTTC. Amino acids: CASSLWEGNEQFF. The chain uses TRBV11-2 and TRBJ2-1; TRBD2 matches at 7 bases. The ends lost 2 bases at V and 7 bases at J; junction bases unmatched: 2. Germline V lookup: CDR1 SGHAT, CDR2 FQNNGV. This CDR3 is 13 amino acids long.

This clone was counted only a few times. For the CDR3, the DNA is TGTGCCAGCAGCTTCACGTCAGGGACGGGTGACTATGGCTACACCTTC. Amino acid sequence: CASSFTSGTGDYGYTF. This chain uses TRBV11-2 with TRBJ1-2, with D maybe TRBD1 (5 bases). CDR3 length equals 16 residues. Germline-derived CDR1 and CDR2 are SGHAT and FQNNGV. V lost 3 bases to trimming and J lost 3 bases, with 17 bases between them.

The rearrangement links TRBV7-2 to TRBJ1-3; D is undetermined. The CDR3 is 14 residues long. V lost 5 bases to trimming and J lost 1 base, with 9 bases between them. Per the germline V gene, CDR1 is SGHTA and CDR2 is FQGNSA. DNA for the CDR3: TGTGCCAGCAGCCCAACAAGGTCTGGAAACACCATATATTTT. This translates into CASSPTRSGNTIYF.